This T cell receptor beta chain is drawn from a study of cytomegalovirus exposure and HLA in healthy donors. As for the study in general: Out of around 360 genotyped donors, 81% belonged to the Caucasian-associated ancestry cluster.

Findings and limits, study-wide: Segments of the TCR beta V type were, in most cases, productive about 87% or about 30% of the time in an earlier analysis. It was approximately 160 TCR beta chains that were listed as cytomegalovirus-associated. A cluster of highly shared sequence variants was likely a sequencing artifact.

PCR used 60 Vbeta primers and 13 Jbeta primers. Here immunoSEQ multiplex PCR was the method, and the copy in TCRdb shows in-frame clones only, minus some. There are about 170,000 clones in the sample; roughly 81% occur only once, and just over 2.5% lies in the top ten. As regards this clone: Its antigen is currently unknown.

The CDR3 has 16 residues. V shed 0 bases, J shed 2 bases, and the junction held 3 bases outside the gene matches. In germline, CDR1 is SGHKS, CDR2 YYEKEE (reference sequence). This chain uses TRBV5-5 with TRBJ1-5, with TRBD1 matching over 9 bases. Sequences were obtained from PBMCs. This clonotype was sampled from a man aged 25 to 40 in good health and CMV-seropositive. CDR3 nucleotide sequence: TGTGCCAGCAGCTTGGACAGGGGGCGTCGCAATCAGCCCCAGCATTTT. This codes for CASSLDRGRRNQPQHF.